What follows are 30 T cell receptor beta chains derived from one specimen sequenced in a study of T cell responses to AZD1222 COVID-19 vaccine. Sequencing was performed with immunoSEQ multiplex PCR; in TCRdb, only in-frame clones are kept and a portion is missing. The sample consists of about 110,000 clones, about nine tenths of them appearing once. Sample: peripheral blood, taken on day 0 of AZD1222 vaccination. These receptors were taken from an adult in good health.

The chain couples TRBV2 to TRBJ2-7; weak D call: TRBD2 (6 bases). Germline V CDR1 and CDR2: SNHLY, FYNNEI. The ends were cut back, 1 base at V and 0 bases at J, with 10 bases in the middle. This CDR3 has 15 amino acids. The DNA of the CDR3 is TGTGCCAGCAGTGAAGGGATGGGGGGCTCCTACGAGCAGTACTTC. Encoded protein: CASSEGMGGSYEQYF.

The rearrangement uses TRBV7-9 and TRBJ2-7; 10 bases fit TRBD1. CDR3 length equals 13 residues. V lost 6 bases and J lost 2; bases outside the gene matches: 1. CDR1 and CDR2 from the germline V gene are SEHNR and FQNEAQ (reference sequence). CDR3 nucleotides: TGTGCCAGCAGGGGACAGGGGACCTACGAGCAGTACTTC. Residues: CASRGQGTYEQYF. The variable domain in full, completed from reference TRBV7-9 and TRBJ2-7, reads DTGVSQNPRHKITKRGQNVTFRCDPISEHNRLYWYRQTLGQGPEFLTYFQNEAQLEKSRLLSDRFSAERPKGSFSTLEIQRTEQGDSAMYLCASRGQGTYEQYFGPGTRLTVT.

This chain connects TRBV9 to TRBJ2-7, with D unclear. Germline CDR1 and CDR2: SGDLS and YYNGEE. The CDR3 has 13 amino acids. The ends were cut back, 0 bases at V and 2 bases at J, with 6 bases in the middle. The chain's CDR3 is CASSVDVTYEQYF. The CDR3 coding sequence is TGTGCCAGCAGCGTAGATGTGACCTACGAGCAGTACTTC.

DNA of the CDR3: TGTGCCAGCAGCTTCGACTCTCAAGAGACCCAGTACTTC. Residues: CASSFDSQETQYF. The V call is TRBV11-2, the J call TRBJ2-5; D call uncertain. This CDR3 is 13 amino acids long. V was clipped by 3 bases and J by 2 bases, with 7 bases between them. The germline V gene encodes CDR1 SGHAT and CDR2 FQNNGV.

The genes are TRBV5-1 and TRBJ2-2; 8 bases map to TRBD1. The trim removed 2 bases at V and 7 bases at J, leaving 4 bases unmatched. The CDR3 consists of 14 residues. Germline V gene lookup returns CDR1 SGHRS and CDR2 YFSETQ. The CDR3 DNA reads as TGCGCCAGCAGCTTTGGACAGGGATTCGGGGAGCTGTTTTTT. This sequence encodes CASSFGQGFGELFF. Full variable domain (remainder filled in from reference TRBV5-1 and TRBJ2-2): KAGVTQTPRYLIKTRGQQVTLSCSPISGHRSVSWYQQTPGQGLQFLFEYFSETQRNKGNFPGRFSGRQFSNSRSEMNVSTLELGDSALYLCASSFGQGFGELFFGEGSRLTVL.

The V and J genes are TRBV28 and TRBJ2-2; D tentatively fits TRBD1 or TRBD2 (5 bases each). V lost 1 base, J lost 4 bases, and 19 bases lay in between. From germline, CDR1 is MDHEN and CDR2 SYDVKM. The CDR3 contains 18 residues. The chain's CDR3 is CASSLSTNGAGSTGELFF. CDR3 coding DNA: TGTGCCAGCAGTTTATCCACCAATGGGGCAGGGAGCACCGGGGAGCTGTTTTTT.

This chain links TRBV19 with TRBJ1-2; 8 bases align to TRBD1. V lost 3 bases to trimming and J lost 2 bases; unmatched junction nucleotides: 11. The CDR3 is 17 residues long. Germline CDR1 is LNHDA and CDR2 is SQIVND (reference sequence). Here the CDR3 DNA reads TGTGCCAGTAGTATGTCCCGAGCAGGGGGCTTGAACTATGGCTACACCTTC. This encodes CASSMSRAGGLNYGYTF.

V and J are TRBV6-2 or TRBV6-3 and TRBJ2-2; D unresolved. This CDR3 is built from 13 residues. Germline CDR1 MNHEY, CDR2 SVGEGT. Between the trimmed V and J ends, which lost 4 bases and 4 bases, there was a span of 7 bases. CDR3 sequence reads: CASSWFPTGELFF. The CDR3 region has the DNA TGTGCCAGCAGTTGGTTCCCCACCGGGGAGCTGTTTTTT.

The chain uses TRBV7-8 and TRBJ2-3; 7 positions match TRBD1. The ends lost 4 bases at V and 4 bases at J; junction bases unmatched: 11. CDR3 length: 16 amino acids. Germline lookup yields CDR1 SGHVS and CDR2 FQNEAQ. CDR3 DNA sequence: TGTGCCAGCAGCTCCGCGACAGGGCGAGGGCCAGATACGCAGTATTTT. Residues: CASSSATGRGPDTQYF.

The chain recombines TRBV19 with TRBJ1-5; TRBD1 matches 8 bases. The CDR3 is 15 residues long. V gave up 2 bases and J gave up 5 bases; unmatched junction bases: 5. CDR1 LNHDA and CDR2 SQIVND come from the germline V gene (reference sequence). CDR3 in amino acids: CASSILQGAYQPQHF. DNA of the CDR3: TGTGCCAGTAGTATACTGCAGGGGGCTTATCAGCCCCAGCATTTT. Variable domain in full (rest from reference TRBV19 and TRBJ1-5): DGGITQSPKYLFRKEGQNVTLSCEQNLNHDAMYWYRQDPGQGLRLIYYSQIVNDFQKGDIAEGYSVSREKKESFPLTVTSAQKNPTAFYLCASSILQGAYQPQHFGDGTRLSIL.

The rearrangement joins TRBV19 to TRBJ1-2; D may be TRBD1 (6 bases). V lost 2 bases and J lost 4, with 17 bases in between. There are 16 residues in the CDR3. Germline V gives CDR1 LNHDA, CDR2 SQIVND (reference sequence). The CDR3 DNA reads TGTGCCAGTAGTATATCATCCCGGCAGGGGAGCTATGGCTACACCTTC. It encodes CASSISSRQGSYGYTF.

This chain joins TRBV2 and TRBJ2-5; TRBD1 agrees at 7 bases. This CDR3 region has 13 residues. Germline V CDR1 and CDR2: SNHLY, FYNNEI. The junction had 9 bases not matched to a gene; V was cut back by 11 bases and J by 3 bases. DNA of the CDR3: TGTGCCGGCGTGGGACAGCACAAAGAGACCCAGTACTTC. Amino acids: CAGVGQHKETQYF.

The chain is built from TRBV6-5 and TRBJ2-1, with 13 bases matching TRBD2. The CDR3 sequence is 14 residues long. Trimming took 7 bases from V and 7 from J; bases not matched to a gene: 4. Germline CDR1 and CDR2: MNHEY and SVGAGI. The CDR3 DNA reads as TGTGCCAGCACTCCGGGACTAGCGGGGAATGAGCAGTTCTTC. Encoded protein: CASTPGLAGNEQFF.

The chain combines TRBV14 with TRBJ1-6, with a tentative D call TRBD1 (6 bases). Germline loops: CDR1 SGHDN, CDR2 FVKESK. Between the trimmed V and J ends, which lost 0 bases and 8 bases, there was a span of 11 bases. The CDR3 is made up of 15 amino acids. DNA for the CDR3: TGTGCCAGCAGCCAAGATCTGACAGGCTATTCACCCCTCCACTTT. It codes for CASSQDLTGYSPLHF.

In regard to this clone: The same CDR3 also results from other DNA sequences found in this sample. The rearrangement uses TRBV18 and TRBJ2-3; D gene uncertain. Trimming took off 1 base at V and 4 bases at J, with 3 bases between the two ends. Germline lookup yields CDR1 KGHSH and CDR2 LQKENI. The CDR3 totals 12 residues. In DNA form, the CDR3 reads TGTGCCAGCTCACCACTTCCAGATACGCAGTATTTT. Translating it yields CASSPLPDTQYF.

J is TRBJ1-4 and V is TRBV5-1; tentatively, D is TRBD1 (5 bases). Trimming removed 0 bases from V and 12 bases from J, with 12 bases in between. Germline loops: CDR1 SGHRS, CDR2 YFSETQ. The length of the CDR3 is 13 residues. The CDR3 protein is CASSLAGRGELFF. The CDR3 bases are TGCGCCAGCAGCTTGGCTGGGAGGGGCGAACTGTTTTTT.

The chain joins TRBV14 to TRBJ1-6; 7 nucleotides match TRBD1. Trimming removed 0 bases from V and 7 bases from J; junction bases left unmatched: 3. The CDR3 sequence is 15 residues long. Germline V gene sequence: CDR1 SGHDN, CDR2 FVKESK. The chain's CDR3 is CASSQDRGKNSPLHF. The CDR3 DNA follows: TGTGCCAGCAGCCAAGACAGGGGGAAAAATTCACCCCTCCACTTT.

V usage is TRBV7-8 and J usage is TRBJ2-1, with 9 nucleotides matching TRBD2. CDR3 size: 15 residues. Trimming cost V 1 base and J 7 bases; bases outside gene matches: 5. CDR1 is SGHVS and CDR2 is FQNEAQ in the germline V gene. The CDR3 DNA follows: TGTGCCAGCAGCTTAGGCGGGGGGGCGGGAAATGAGCAGTTCTTC. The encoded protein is CASSLGGGAGNEQFF. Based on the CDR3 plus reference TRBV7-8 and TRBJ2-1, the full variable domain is GAGVSQSPRYKVAKRGQDVALRCDPISGHVSLFWYQQALGQGPEFLTYFQNEAQLDKSGLPSDRFFAERPEGSVSTLKIQRTQQEDSAVYLCASSLGGGAGNEQFFGPGTRLTVL.

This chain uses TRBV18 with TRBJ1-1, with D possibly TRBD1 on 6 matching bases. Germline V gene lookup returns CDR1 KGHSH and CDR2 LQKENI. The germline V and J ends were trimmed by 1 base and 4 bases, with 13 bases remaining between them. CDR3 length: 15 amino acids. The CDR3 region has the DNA TGTGCCAGCTCACCACGTCGGGGGCTGGGCACTGAAGCTTTCTTT. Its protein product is CASSPRRGLGTEAFF.

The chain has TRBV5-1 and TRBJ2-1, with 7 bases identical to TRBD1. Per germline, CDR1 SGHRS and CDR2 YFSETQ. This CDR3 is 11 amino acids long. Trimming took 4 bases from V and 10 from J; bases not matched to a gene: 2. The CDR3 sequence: CASSAQGEQFF. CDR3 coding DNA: TGCGCCAGCAGCGCACAGGGGGAGCAGTTCTTC.

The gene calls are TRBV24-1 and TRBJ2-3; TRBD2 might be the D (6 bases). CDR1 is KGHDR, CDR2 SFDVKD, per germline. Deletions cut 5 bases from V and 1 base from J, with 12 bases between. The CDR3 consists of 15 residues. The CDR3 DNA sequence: TGTGCCACCAGTGCGAATGGCGGGGGCACAGATACGCAGTATTTT. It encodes CATSANGGGTDTQYF.

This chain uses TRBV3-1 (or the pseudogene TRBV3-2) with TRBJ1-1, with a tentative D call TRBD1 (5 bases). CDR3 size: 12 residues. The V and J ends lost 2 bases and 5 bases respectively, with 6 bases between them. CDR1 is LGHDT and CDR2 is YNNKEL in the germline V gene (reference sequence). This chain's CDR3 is CASSQSGTEAFF. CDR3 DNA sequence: TGTGCCAGCAGCCAATCAGGGACTGAAGCTTTCTTT.

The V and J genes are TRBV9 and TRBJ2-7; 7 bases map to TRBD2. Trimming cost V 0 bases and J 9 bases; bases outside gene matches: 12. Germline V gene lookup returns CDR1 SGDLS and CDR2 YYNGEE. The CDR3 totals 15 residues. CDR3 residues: CASSVGTAGLAAQYF. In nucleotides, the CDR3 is TGTGCCAGCAGCGTAGGTACAGCGGGGCTAGCGGCGCAGTACTTC.

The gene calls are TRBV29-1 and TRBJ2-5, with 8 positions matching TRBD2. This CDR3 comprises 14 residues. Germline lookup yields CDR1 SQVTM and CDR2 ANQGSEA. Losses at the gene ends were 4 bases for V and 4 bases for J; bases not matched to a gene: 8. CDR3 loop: CSVALGGRRETQYF. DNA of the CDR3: TGCAGCGTTGCCCTCGGCGGGAGGAGAGAGACCCAGTACTTC. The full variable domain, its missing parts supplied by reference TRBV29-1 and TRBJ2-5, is SAVISQKPSRDICQRGTSLTIQCQVDSQVTMMFWYRQQPGQSLTLIATANQGSEATYESGFVIDKFPISRPNLTFSTLTVSNMSPEDSSIYLCSVALGGRRETQYFGPGTRLLVL.

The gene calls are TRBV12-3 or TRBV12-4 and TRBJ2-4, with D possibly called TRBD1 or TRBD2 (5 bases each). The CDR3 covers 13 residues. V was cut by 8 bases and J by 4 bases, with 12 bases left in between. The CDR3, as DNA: TGTGCCAGCGCCCGGGACGGAAAAAACATTCAGTACTTC. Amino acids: CASARDGKNIQYF.

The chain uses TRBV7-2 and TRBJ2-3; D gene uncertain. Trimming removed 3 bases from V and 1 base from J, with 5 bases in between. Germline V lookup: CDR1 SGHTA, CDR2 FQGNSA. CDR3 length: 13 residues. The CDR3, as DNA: TGTGCCAGCAGCTTTACGGGCACAGATACGCAGTATTTT. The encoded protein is CASSFTGTDTQYF.

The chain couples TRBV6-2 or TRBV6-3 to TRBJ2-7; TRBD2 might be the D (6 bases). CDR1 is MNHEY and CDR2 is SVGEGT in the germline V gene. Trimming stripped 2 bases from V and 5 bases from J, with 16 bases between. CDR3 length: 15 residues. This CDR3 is CASSYRLDEGHEQYF. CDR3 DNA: TGTGCCAGCAGTTACAGACTAGACGAAGGCCACGAGCAGTACTTC.

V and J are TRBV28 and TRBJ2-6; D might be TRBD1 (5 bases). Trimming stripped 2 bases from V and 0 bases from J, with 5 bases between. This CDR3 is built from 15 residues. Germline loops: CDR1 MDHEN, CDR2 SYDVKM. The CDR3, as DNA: TGTGCCAGCAGTTTAGACAGCTCTGGGGCCAACGTCCTGACTTTC. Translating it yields CASSLDSSGANVLTF.

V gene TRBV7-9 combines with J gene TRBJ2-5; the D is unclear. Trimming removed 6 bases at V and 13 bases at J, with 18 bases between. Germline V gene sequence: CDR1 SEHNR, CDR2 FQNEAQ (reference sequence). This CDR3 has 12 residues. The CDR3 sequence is CASSSTSDTLYF. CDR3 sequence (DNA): TGTGCCAGCAGTTCGACTTCTGACACTTTGTACTTC.

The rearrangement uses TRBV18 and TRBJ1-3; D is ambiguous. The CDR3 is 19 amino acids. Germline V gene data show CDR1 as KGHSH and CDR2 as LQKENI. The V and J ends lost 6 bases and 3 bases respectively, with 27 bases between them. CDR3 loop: CASSQNFALRGEIGNTIYF. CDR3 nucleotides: TGTGCCAGCTCCCAAAACTTTGCTCTCCGGGGTGAAATTGGAAACACCATATATTTT.